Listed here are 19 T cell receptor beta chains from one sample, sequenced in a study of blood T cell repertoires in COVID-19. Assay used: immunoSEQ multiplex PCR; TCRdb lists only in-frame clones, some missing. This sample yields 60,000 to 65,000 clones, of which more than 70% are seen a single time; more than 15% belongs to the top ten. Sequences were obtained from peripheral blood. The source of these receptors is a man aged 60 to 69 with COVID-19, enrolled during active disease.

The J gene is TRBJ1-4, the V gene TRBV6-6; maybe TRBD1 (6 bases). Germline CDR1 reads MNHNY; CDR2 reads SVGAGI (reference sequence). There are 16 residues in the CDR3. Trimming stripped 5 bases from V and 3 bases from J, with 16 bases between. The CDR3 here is CASSRGSGQSNEKLFF. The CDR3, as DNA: TGTGCCAGCAGTCGGGGGAGTGGACAGTCTAATGAAAAACTGTTTTTT.

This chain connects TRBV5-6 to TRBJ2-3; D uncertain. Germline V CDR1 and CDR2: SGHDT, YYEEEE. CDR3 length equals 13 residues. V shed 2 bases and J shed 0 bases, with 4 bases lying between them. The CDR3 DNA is TGTGCCAGCAGCTTTATAAGCACAGATACGCAGTATTTT. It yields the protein CASSFISTDTQYF.

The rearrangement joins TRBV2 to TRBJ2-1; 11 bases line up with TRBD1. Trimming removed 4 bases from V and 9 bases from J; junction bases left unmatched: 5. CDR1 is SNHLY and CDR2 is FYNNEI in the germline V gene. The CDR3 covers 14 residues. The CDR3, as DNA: TGTGCCAGCAGTGGGGACAGGGGGGGGAGTGAGCAGTTCTTC. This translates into CASSGDRGGSEQFF.

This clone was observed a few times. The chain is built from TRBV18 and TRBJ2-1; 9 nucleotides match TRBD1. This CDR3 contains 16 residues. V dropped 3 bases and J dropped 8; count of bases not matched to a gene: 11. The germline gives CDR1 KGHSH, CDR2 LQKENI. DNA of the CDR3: TGTGCCAGCTCACCGATCGGACAGGGGCTTTTCTATGAGCAGTTCTTC. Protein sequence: CASSPIGQGLFYEQFF. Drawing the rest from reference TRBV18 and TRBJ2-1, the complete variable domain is NAGVMQNPRHLVRRRGQEARLRCSPMKGHSHVYWYRQLPEEGLKFMVYLQKENIIDESGMPKERFSAEFPKEGPSILRIQQVVRGDSAAYFCASSPIGQGLFYEQFFGPGTRLTVL.

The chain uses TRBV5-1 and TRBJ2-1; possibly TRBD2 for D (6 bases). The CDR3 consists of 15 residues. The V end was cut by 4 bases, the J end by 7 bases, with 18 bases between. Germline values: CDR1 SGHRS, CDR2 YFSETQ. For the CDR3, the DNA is TGCGCCAGCAGCCAAACCCAAACTAGCCAGAATGAGCAGTTCTTC. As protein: CASSQTQTSQNEQFF.

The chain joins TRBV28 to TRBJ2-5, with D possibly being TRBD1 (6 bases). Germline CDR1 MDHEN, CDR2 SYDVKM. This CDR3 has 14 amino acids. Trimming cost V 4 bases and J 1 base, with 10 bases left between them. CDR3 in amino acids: CASSSPDSQETQYF. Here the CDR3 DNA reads TGTGCCAGCAGTTCCCCGGACAGCCAAGAGACCCAGTACTTC.

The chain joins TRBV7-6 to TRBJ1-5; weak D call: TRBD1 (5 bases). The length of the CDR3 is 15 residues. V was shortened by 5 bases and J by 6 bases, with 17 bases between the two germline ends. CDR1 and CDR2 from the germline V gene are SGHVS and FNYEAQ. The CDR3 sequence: CASSAAGQGSQPQHF. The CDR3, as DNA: TGTGCCAGCAGCGCCGCAGGGCAGGGTAGTCAGCCCCAGCATTTT.

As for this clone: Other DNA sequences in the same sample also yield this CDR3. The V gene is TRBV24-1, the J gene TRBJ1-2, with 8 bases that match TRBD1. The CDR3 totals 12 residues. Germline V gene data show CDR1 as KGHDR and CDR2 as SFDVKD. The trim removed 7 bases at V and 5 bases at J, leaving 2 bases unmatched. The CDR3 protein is CATSRQGYGYTF. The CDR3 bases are TGTGCCACCAGCAGACAGGGGTATGGCTACACCTTC.

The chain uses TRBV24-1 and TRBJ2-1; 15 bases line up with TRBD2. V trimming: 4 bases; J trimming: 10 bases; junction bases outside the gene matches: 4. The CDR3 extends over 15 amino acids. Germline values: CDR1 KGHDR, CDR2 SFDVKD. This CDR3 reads CATSDPGLAGGEQFF. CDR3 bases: TGTGCCACCAGTGACCCGGGACTAGCGGGGGGAGAGCAGTTCTTC.

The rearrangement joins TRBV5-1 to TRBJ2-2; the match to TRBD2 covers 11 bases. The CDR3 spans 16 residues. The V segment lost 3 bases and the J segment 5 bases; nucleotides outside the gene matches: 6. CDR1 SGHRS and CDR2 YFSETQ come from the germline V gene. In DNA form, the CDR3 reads TGCGCCAGCAGCTATACTAGCGGGAGTGGAACCGGGGAGCTGTTTTTT. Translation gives CASSYTSGSGTGELFF.

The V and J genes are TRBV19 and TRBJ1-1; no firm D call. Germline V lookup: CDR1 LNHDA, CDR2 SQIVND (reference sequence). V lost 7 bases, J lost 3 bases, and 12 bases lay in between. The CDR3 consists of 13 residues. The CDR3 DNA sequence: TGTGCCAGTAAGAACGAGGTACACACTGAAGCTTTCTTT. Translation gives CASKNEVHTEAFF.

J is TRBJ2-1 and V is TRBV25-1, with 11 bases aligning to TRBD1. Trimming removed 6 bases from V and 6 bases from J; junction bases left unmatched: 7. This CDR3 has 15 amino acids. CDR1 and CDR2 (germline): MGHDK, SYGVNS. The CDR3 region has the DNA TGTGCCAGCAGAACCGGGACAGGGGGAGGCAATGAGCAGTTCTTC. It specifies CASRTGTGGGNEQFF.

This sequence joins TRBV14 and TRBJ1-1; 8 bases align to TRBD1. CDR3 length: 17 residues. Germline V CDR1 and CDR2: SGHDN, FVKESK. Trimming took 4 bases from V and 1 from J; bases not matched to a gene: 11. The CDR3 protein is CASSLRAGQGANTEAFF. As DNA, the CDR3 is TGTGCCAGCAGCCTCCGAGCCGGACAGGGCGCGAACACTGAAGCTTTCTTT.

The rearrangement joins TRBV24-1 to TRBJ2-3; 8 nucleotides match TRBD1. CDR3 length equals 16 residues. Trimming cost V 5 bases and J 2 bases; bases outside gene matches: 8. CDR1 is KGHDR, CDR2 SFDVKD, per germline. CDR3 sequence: CATSGNRGTLTDTQYF. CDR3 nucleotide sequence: TGTGCCACCAGTGGAAACAGGGGGACACTCACAGATACGCAGTATTTT.

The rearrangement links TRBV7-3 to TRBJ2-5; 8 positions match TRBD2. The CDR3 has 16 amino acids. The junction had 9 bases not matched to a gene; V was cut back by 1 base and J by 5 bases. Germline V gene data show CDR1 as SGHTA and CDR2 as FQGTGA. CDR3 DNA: TGTGCCAGCAGCTTAAGCGGGCGGGGGGTCCCCGAGACCCAGTACTTC. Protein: CASSLSGRGVPETQYF.

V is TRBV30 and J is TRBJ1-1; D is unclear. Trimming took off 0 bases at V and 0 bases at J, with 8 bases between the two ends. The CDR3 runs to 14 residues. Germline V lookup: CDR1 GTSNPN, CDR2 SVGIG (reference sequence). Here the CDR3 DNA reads TGTGCCTGGAGTGTACCCGGGATGAACACTGAAGCTTTCTTT. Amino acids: CAWSVPGMNTEAFF.

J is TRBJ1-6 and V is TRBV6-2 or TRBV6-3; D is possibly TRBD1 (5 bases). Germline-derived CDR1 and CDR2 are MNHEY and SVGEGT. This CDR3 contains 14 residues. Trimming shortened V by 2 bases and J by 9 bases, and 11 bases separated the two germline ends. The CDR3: CASSYQGEASPLHF. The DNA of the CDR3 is TGTGCCAGCAGTTACCAAGGGGAGGCTTCACCCCTCCACTTT.

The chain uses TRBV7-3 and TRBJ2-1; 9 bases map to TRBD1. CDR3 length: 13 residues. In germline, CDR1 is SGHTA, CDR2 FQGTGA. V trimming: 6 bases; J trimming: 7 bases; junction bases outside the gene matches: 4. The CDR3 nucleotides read TGTGCCAGCAGTTGGGACAGGGAGAATGAGCAGTTCTTC. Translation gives CASSWDRENEQFF.

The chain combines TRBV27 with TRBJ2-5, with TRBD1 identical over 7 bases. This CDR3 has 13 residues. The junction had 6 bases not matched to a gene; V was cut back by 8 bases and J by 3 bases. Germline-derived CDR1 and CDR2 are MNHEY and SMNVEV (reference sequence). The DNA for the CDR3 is TGTGCCAGCGGGTACAGGGGCGAAGAGACCCAGTACTTC. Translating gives CASGYRGEETQYF.